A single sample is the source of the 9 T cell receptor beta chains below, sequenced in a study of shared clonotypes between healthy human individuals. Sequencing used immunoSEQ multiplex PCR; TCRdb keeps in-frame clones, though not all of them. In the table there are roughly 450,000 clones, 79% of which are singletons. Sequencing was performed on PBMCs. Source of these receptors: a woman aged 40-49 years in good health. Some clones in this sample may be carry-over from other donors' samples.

The CDR3 nucleotides are TGTGCCAGCAGTGAAGGGGGGGGGAGGGATCAGCCCCAGCATTTT. This gives the protein CASSEGGGRDQPQHF. The chain couples TRBV6-1 to TRBJ1-5; the D gene is possibly TRBD1 (5 bases). Between the trimmed V and J ends, which lost 1 base and 5 bases, there was a span of 12 bases. The CDR3 is 15 amino acids. In germline, CDR1 is MNHNS, CDR2 SASEGT.

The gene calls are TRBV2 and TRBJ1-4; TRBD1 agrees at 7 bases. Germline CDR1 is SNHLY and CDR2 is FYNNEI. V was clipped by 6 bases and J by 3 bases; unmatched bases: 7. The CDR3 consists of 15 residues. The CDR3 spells CASRFGTASNEKLFF. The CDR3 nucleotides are TGTGCCAGCAGGTTCGGGACAGCTTCTAATGAAAAACTGTTTTTT.

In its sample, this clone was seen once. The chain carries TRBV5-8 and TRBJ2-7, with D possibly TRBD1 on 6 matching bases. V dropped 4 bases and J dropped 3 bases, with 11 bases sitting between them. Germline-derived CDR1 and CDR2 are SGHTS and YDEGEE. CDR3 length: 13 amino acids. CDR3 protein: CASSRGQFYEQYF. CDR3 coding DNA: TGTGCCAGCAGCCGGGGACAATTCTACGAGCAGTACTTC.

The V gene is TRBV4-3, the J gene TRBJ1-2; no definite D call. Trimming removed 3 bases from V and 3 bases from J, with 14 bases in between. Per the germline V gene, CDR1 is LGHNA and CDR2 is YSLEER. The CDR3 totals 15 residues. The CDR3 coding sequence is TGCGCCAGCAGCCAGAGTGCCCGGGTTCACTATGGCTACACCTTC. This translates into CASSQSARVHYGYTF.

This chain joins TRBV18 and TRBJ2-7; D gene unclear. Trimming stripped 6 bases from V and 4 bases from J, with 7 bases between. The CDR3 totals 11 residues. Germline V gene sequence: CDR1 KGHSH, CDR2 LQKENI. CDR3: CASSLLYEQYF. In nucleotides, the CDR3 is TGTGCCAGCTCTCTCTTATACGAGCAGTACTTC. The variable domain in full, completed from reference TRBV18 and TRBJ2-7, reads NAGVMQNPRHLVRRRGQEARLRCSPMKGHSHVYWYRQLPEEGLKFMVYLQKENIIDESGMPKERFSAEFPKEGPSILRIQQVVRGDSAAYFCASSLLYEQYFGPGTRLTVT.

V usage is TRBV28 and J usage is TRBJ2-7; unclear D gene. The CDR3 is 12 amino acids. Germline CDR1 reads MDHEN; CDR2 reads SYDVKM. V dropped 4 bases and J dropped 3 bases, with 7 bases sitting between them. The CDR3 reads CASSSTLYEQYF. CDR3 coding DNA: TGTGCCAGCAGTTCCACCCTCTACGAGCAGTACTTC.

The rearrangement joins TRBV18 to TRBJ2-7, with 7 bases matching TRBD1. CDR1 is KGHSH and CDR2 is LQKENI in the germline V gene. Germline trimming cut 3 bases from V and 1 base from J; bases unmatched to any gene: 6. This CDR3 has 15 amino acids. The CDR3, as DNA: TGTGCCAGCTCACCGACGGACAGGTTTTCCTACGAGCAGTACTTC. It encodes CASSPTDRFSYEQYF.

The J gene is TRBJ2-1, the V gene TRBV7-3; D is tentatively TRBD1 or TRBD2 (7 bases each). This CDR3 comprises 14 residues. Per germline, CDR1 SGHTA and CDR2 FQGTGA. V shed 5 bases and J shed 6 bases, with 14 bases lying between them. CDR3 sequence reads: CASSQRDSRNEQFF. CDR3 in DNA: TGTGCCAGCAGCCAGCGGGACAGTCGCAATGAGCAGTTCTTC.

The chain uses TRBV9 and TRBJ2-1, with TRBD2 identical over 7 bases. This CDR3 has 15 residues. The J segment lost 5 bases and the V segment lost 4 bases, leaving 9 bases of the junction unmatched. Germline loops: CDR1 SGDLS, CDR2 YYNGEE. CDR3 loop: CASSPGAGEDNEQFF. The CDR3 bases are TGTGCCAGCAGCCCCGGGGCGGGAGAGGACAATGAGCAGTTCTTC.